This T cell receptor beta chain was captured in a study of cytomegalovirus exposure and HLA in healthy donors. Study outcomes and limitations: A later analysis found TCR association rates differed by HLA locus, highest for DRB1 and lowest for HLA-C.

A remark on this clone: Its antigen is unknown.

The CDR3 runs to 15 residues. Trimming took off 0 bases at V and 4 bases at J, with 11 bases between the two ends. In germline, CDR1 is SGHRS, CDR2 YFSETQ. Primers: 60 Vbeta forward and 13 Jbeta reverse. This table comes from immunoSEQ multiplex PCR, and its TCRdb copy is limited to in-frame clones, with some not included. Altogether about 190,000 clones are present, under 80% being singletons, with the ten largest covering more than 4%. The sample consisted of PBMCs. The chain uses TRBV5-1 and TRBJ1-5; D possibly corresponds to TRBD1 (5 bases). The TCR was taken from a man in his thirties or forties in good health and CMV-seropositive. CDR3 in DNA: TGCGCCAGCAGCTTGGCTGCAGGGTCTAATCAGCCCCAGCATTTT. Amino acids: CASSLAAGSNQPQHF.